This record looks at one T cell receptor (beta chain) sequence and its context. The data were taken from a study of blood T cell repertoires in COVID-19. On the study more broadly: T cells, B-cell-depleted T cells, or PBMCs provided the cDNA or gDNA that served as material.

The CDR3 is made up of 17 amino acids. Unmatched junction bases numbered 12, after V lost 2 bases and J lost 8 bases. CDR1 and CDR2 from the germline V gene are MNHNS and SASEGT. Original methodology: Amplification of reference gene primers was used by the study to estimate nucleated cell counts. TCRdb's table, derived via immunoSEQ multiplex PCR, lists solely in-frame clones and lacks some. The V and J calls and clone size are taken from that table; D and trimming were inferred from the DNA. The sample records approximately 27,000 clones, about 91% being singletons. The source of this sequence is a man between 65 and 79 years old with acute or convalescent COVID-19. Material for sequencing was peripheral blood. The rearrangement joins TRBV6-1 to TRBJ2-1; 10 nucleotides line up with TRBD2. The CDR3 protein is CASSELAGSGRRDEQFF. Here the CDR3 DNA reads TGTGCCAGCAGTGAACTCGCGGGTAGCGGGAGGAGGGATGAGCAGTTCTTC.